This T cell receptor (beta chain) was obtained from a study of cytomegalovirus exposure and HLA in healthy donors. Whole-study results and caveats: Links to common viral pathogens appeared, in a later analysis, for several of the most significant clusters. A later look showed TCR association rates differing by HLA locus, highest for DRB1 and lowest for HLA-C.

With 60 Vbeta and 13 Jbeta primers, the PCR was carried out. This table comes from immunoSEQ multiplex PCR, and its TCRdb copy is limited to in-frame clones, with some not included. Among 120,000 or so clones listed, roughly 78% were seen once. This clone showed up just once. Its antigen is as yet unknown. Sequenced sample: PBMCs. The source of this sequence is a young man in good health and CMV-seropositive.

CDR3 sequence: CAGRDSMLTGELFF. CDR3 DNA sequence: TGTGCCGGACGGGACAGTATGTTAACCGGGGAGCTGTTTTTT. The genes are TRBV2 and TRBJ2-2; 7 bases are shared with TRBD1. Per germline, CDR1 SNHLY and CDR2 FYNNEI. The ends lost 11 bases at V and 5 bases at J; junction bases unmatched: 11. The CDR3 contains 14 residues. Variable domain in full (rest from reference TRBV2 and TRBJ2-2): EPEVTQTPSHQVTQMGQEVILRCVPISNHLYFYWYRQILGQKVEFLVSFYNNEISEKSEIFDDQFSVERPDGSNFTLKIRSTKLEDSAMYFCAGRDSMLTGELFFGEGSRLTVL.